Following are 3 T cell receptor beta chains from one sample sequenced in a study of T cells after yellow fever vaccination. TCRdb called the 5' RACE reads again in MiXCR, with one record for every CDR3 protein. The sample lists about 340,000 distinct CDR3 sequences, approximately 4% occurring once. Sequencing was performed on PBMCs, taken 5 days after the yellow fever booster vaccination. These receptors all come from a man younger than 30 who received the YFV17D yellow fever vaccine.

This clonotype was recorded many times. The chain has TRBV7-8 and TRBJ2-5; no reliable D call. Germline CDR1 SGHVS, CDR2 FQNEAQ. CDR3 length: 13 amino acids. Trimming stripped 2 bases from V and 5 bases from J, with 9 bases between. CDR3: CASSLTAAETQYF. For the CDR3, the DNA is TGTGCCAGCAGCTTAACGGCTGCGGAGACCCAGTACTTC.

This clonotype showed up many times. The V gene is TRBV5-1, the J gene TRBJ2-3; a possible D gene is TRBD2 (6 bases). Germline loops: CDR1 SGHRS, CDR2 YFSETQ. The CDR3 is made up of 14 amino acids. Trimming stripped 4 bases from V and 6 bases from J, with 15 bases between. CDR3 in DNA: TGCGCCAGCAGCCGAACTGCTGCGGGGGATACGCAGTATTTT. Translation: CASSRTAAGDTQYF. Using reference TRBV5-1 and TRBJ2-3 for the parts outside the CDR3, the full variable domain is KAGVTQTPRYLIKTRGQQVTLSCSPISGHRSVSWYQQTPGQGLQFLFEYFSETQRNKGNFPGRFSGRQFSNSRSEMNVSTLELGDSALYLCASSRTAAGDTQYFGPGTRLTVL.

This clonotype appeared many times. This sequence joins TRBV4-2 and TRBJ2-5, with TRBD2 matching over 8 bases. This CDR3 contains 15 residues. Unmatched junction bases numbered 7, after V lost 4 bases and J lost 3 bases. CDR1 LGHNA and CDR2 YNFKEQ come from the germline V gene. The CDR3 DNA sequence: TGTGCCAGCAGCCCGAGCGGGGGCCTAGAAGAGACCCAGTACTTC. Its translation is CASSPSGGLEETQYF.